Listed below are T cell receptor beta chains from one sample, sequenced in a study of OX40 agonist ivuxolimab in advanced cancers. The repertoire was sequenced with immunoSEQ multiplex PCR; TCRdb's copy has only in-frame clones and lacks some. The sample yields approximately 87,000 clones, 92% seen once. Sample: CD4+ or CD8+ T cells sorted from blood, taken in a trial of the OX40 agonist ivuxolimab. Source of these receptors: an adult with an advanced solid tumor such as melanoma, head and neck, liver or kidney cancer. Both conserved end residues are trimmed from each CDR3. Each record gives: V gene, CDR3 length, J gene, CDR3 protein.

>TRBV29-1|9|TRBJ2-3
SVPSGVAQY
>TRBV6-6|12|TRBJ2-4
ASSYRGAENIQY
>TRBV19|12|TRBJ1-2
ASSTGTGVYGYT
>TRBV7-9|12|TRBJ2-5
ASSLEGAQGTQY
>TRBV6-5|12|TRBJ1-1
ASSYGGVGTEAF
>TRBV5-8|12|TRBJ2-7
ASSPDREFDEQY
>TRBV5-8|14|TRBJ1-4
ASSSELGFILEKLF
>TRBV7-9|12|TRBJ2-7
ASSFNREIDEQY
>TRBV9|14|TRBJ2-5
ASSVEDRGQGETQY
>TRBV6-5|11|TRBJ2-1
ASSLGAGPEQF
>TRBV15|14|TRBJ2-7
ATSRGRTSGMNEQY
>TRBV25-1|14|TRBJ2-1
ASSAPGTVIYNEQF
>TRBV9|15|TRBJ1-4
ASSPHGGGSTNEKLF
>TRBV2|12|TRBJ1-4
ASSPGTGGEKLF
>TRBV4-3|11|TRBJ2-7
ASSQAAGYEQY
>TRBV7-9|14|TRBJ2-3
ASSLEVSTAFDTQY
>TRBV7-2|13|TRBJ1-6
ASSMDSSYNSPLH
>TRBV19|13|TRBJ1-2
ASSITLTTNYGYT
>TRBV9|15|TRBJ2-7
ASSSGLAGEGTLEQY
>TRBV14|13|TRBJ1-2
ASSQDRTGGNGYT
>TRBV27|12|TRBJ2-1
ASRPGTAYNEQF
>TRBV2|15|TRBJ2-5
AGRQTGTGNPRETQY
>TRBV4-1|9|TRBJ2-1
ASSQVSEQF
>TRBV5-6|13|TRBJ2-2
ASSLERLGTGELF
>TRBV13|12|TRBJ1-2
ASLKGAFNYGYT
>TRBV25-1|10|TRBJ1-5
ASSDGYQPQH
>TRBV5-1|13|TRBJ2-1
ASSPRDGGYNEQF
>TRBV7-8|12|TRBJ2-7
ASSAGTGPYEQY
>TRBV5-4|11|TRBJ1-1
ASSLVGGQRAF
>TRBV19|13|TRBJ1-4
ASRKVRGANEKLF
>TRBV28|13|TRBJ2-7
ASSFTAGSSYEQY
>TRBV7-8|14|TRBJ2-1
ASSLGPSGGYNEQF
>TRBV6-5|11|TRBJ2-7
ASSTGLTYEQY
>TRBV27|13|TRBJ2-1
ASSLIAGGYNEQF
>TRBV6-5|10|TRBJ2-7
ASSYSGREQY
>TRBV19|11|TRBJ1-5
ASRDSSNQPQH
>TRBV27|13|TRBJ2-4
ASSFRRREGNIQY
>TRBV19|11|TRBJ2-2
ATQGRSIGELF
>TRBV7-9|11|TRBJ2-7
ASSPGLDYEQY
>TRBV6-5|12|TRBJ2-7
ASSYRVNSYEQY
>TRBV15|12|TRBJ1-1
ATSFFEGGTEAF
>TRBV13|13|TRBJ2-3
ASSLDPGAPDTQY
>TRBV5-4|12|TRBJ1-3
ASSLAVGGNTIY
>TRBV14|12|TRBJ2-7
ASSEAAETYEQY
>TRBV27|14|TRBJ2-2
ASSGIDSGGVRELF
>TRBV28|9|TRBJ1-5
ASSNYQPQH
>TRBV27|12|TRBJ2-5
ASSAGTGKKTQY
>TRBV19|14|TRBJ1-2
ASSIRGTDRTYGYT
>TRBV5-6|12|TRBJ1-1
ASSFPTEGGEAF
>TRBV7-6|14|TRBJ2-5
ASSLANHRVRETQY
>TRBV27|14|TRBJ1-1
ASSLTGARMNTEAF
>TRBV2|10|TRBJ1-1
ASSVRLTEAF
>TRBV27|11|TRBJ2-7
ASRDQIAYEQY
>TRBV2|13|TRBJ1-2
ASTTPDRGRDGYT
>TRBV4-1|14|TRBJ2-3
ASSQDGGGSTDTQY
>TRBV27|11|TRBJ2-7
ASSFPGLGEQY
>TRBV6-5|11|TRBJ2-7
ASRGGVLYEQY
>TRBV5-1|14|TRBJ1-2
ASSLYGQGASYGYT
>TRBV2|13|TRBJ2-7
ASSEEQGRSYEQY